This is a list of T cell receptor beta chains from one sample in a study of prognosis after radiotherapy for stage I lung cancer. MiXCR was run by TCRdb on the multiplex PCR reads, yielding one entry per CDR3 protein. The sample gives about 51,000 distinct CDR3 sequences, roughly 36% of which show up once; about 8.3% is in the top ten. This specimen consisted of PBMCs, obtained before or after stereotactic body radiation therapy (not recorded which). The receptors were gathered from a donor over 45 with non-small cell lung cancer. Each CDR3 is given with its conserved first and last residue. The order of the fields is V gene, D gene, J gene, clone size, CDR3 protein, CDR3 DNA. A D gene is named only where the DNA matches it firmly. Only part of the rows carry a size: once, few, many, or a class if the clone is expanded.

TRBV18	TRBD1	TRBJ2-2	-	CASSPGTGFTGGLFF	TGTGCCAGCTCACCCGGGACAGGATTCACCGGGGGACTGTTTTTT
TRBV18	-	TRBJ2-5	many	CASSPPSQETQYF	TGTGCCAGCTCACCACCGAGCCAAGAGACCCAGTACTTC
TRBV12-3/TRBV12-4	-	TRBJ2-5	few	CASRDWGKETQYF	TGTGCCAGCAGAGATTGGGGGAAAGAGACCCAGTACTTC
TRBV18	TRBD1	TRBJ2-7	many	CASSPIQGAPYEQYF	TGTGCCAGCTCACCAATACAGGGGGCCCCCTACGAGCAGTACTTC
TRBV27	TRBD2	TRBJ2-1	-	CASTVLAGVLEQFF	TGTGCCAGCACGGTACTAGCGGGAGTCCTTGAGCAGTTCTTC
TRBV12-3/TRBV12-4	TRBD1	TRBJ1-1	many	CASSPDREKTEAFF	TGTGCCAGCAGCCCGGACAGGGAAAAAACTGAAGCTTTCTTT
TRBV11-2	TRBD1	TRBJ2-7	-	CASRYRTGAVEQYF	TGTGCCAGCAGGTACAGGACAGGGGCGGTCGAGCAGTACTTC
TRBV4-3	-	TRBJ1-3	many	CASSLGHSGNTIYF	TGCGCCAGCAGCCTTGGACACTCTGGAAACACCATATATTTT
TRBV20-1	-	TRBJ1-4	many	CSARARDQLFF	TGCAGTGCTAGAGCTCGGGACCAACTGTTTTTT
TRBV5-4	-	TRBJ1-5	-	CAISLGGVSNQPQHF	TGTGCCATCAGCTTGGGAGGGGTCAGCAATCAGCCCCAGCATTTT
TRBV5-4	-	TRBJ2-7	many	CASSLGGGNEQYF	TGTGCCAGCAGCTTGGGAGGCGGGAACGAGCAGTACTTC
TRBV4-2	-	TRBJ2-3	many	CASSQESPDTQYF	TGTGCCAGCAGCCAAGAGTCGCCAGATACGCAGTATTTT
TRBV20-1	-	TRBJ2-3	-	CSARGPGKQGTDTQYF	TGCAGTGCTAGAGGCCCGGGCAAGCAGGGTACAGATACGCAGTATTTT
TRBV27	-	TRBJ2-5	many	CASSSGRPETQYF	TGTGCCAGCAGTTCTGGCCGACCAGAGACCCAGTACTTC
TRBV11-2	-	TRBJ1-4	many	CASSQGASAGKLFF	TGTGCCAGCAGCCAAGGGGCATCGGCCGGGAAACTGTTTTTT
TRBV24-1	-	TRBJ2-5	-	CATRQDQETQYF	TGTGCCACCAGACAAGACCAAGAGACACAGTACTTC
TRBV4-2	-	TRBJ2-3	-	CASSLDTQQYF	TGTGCCAGCAGCTTAGATACTCAGCAGTATTTT
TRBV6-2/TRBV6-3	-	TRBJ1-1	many	CASSYNGKTGAFF	TGTGCCAGCAGTTACAATGGGAAAACGGGAGCTTTCTTT
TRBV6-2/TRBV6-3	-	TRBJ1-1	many	CASYRWNSENTEAFF	TGTGCCAGCTATCGGTGGAATTCGGAGAACACTGAAGCTTTCTTT
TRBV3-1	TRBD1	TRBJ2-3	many	CASRGQVTDTQYF	TGTGCCAGCCGGGGACAGGTAACAGATACGCAGTATTTT
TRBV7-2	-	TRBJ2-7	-	CASSLFLGQTYEQYF	TGTGCCAGCAGCTTATTCTTAGGACAGACCTACGAGCAGTACTTC
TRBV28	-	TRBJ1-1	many	CASIDYNVAEAFF	TGTGCCAGCATCGATTATAATGTCGCGGAAGCTTTCTTT
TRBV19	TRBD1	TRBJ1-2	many	CASSTQVTGVGYTF	TGTGCCAGTAGCACTCAGGTCACAGGGGTAGGCTACACCTTC
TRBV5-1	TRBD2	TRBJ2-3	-	CASSLSALAGCSDTQYF	TGCGCCAGCAGCCTCTCCGCTTTAGCGGGATGTAGTGATACGCAGTATTTT
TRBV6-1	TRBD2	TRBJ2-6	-	CASIPTSGSRGAGADVLTF	TGTGCCAGCATCCCGACTAGCGGGAGTAGGGGTGCTGGGGCCGACGTCCTGACTTTC
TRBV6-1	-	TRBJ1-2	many	CASSEGNYGYTF	TGTGCCAGCAGTGAAGGGAACTATGGCTACACCTTC
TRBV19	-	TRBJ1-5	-	CASSIPIIEKEGNQPQHF	TGTGCCAGTAGTATCCCTATCATAGAAAAGGAGGGCAATCAGCCCCAGCATTTT
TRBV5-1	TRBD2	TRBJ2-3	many	CASSWELGTSATDTQYF	TGCGCCAGCAGCTGGGAGTTAGGGACTAGCGCCACAGATACGCAGTATTTT
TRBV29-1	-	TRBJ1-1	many	CSVTGLGGSEAFF	TGCAGCGTAACAGGGTTGGGGGGGTCTGAAGCTTTCTTT
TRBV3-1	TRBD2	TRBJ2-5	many	CASSTRTSGIETQYF	TGTGCCAGCAGCACTCGGACTAGCGGGATCGAGACCCAGTACTTC
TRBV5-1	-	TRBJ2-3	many	CASSDPSRGSTDTQYF	TGCGCCAGCAGCGACCCCTCCAGGGGTAGCACAGATACGCAGTATTTT
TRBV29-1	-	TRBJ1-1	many	CSAGSGRAEAFF	TGCAGCGCCGGGAGCGGTAGGGCTGAAGCTTTCTTT
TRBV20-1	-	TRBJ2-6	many	CSARASISGANVLTF	TGCAGTGCTAGAGCGTCGATATCTGGGGCCAACGTCCTGACTTTC
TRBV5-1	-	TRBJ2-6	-	CASSSTWGNSGANVLTF	TGCGCCAGCAGCTCGACTTGGGGAAACTCTGGGGCCAACGTCCTGACTTTC
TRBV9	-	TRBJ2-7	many	CASSVATASEQYF	TGTGCCAGCAGCGTAGCTACGGCGTCCGAGCAGTACTTC
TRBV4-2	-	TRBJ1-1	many	CASSQDRFMNTEAFF	TGTGCCAGCAGCCAAGACAGATTTATGAACACTGAAGCTTTCTTT
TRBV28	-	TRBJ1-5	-	CASSFARFRNKPQHF	TGTGCCAGCAGTTTCGCCCGCTTCCGCAATAAGCCCCAGCATTTT
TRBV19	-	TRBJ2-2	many	CASSTFRDTGELFF	TGTGCCAGTAGTACATTCAGGGACACCGGGGAGCTGTTTTTT
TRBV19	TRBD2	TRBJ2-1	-	CASSPSLGSGRVAFYNEQFF	TGTGCCAGTAGTCCCTCCCTGGGTAGCGGGAGAGTGGCGTTCTACAATGAGCAGTTCTTC
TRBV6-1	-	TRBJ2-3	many	CASTTFDSDTQYF	TGTGCCAGCACAACTTTTGACTCAGATACGCAGTATTTT